This T cell receptor beta chain appears in the sequencing data of a study of radiotherapy plus CTLA-4 blockade in lung cancer. V was shortened by 4 bases and J by 2 bases, with 15 bases between the two germline ends. Germline CDR1 SGHVS, CDR2 FNYEAQ. There are 15 residues in the CDR3. Repertoires were generated with immunoSEQ multiplex PCR, while TCRdb's copy carries only in-frame clones and drops some. The sample holds tens of thousands of clones, around 70% seen once. Ipilimumab CTLA-4 blockade and focal radiation were given to patients with chemo-refractory metastatic non-small-cell lung cancer. Regarding this clone: The antigen is unknown.

The study's findings and limits: Radiotherapy with ipilimumab was followed by blood expansion of tumor-derived clones. Interferon-beta and early blood T cell clone dynamics reportedly predicted response best.

Sequences were derived from peripheral blood, sampled from a patient treated with radiotherapy plus ipilimumab. This TCR was sampled from a human donor with non-small cell lung cancer who had stable disease on radiotherapy plus ipilimumab. The gene calls are TRBV7-6 and TRBJ2-7, with a tentative D call TRBD1 (6 bases). The CDR3 nucleotides read TGTGCCAGCAGCTCTCAACCGGGACAAACCTACGAGCAGTACTTC. Its protein is CASSSQPGQTYEQYF.